This is a list of T cell receptor beta chains from one sample in a study of cytomegalovirus exposure and HLA in healthy donors. The method was immunoSEQ multiplex PCR; TCRdb's version includes in-frame clones alone and lacks a portion of them. The table shows about 140,000 clones, with approximately 78% occurring only once. Sequenced input: PBMCs. These receptors all come from a man between 18 and 35 years old in good health and CMV-seropositive. Each CDR3 is given with its conserved first and last residue. A D gene is named only where the DNA matches it firmly. Some rows have no size entry. The others give once, few or many, or a class for an expanded clone.

v_call	clone_size	d_call	j_call	cdr3_aa	cdr3_nt
TRBV19	.	TRBD2	TRBJ2-7	CASSLTSGRAYEQYF	TGTGCCAGTAGCCTTACTAGCGGGAGGGCCTACGAGCAGTACTTC
TRBV10-2	.	.	TRBJ1-4	CASSPPGSTNEKLFF	TGCGCCAGCAGTCCTCCAGGGTCAACTAATGAAAAACTGTTTTTT
TRBV2	.	.	TRBJ2-7	CASYSGTYEQYF	TGTGCCAGCTATTCAGGGACCTACGAGCAGTACTTC
TRBV6-1	.	TRBD1	TRBJ2-7	CASSGKDRRPYEQYF	TGTGCCAGCAGTGGCAAGGACAGGCGACCCTACGAGCAGTACTTC
TRBV5-4	.	.	TRBJ2-7	CASSHRGEAGGYEQYF	TGTGCCAGCAGCCACAGGGGGGAAGCGGGAGGCTACGAGCAGTACTTC
TRBV30	.	.	TRBJ2-6	CAWTNRESSGANVLTF	TGTGCCTGGACGAACAGGGAGAGCTCTGGGGCCAACGTCCTGACTTTC
TRBV11-2	.	.	TRBJ1-2	CASSLGIMDGYTF	TGTGCCAGCAGCTTGGGCATCATGGATGGCTACACCTTC
TRBV5-1	.	.	TRBJ1-4	CASSLVPGWDEKLFF	TGCGCCAGCAGCTTGGTGCCGGGTTGGGATGAAAAACTGTTTTTT
TRBV21-1	.	.	TRBJ2-7	CASSKKARLTYEQYF	TGTGCCAGCAGCAAAAAGGCGAGGCTGACCTACGAGCAGTACTTC
TRBV14	.	.	TRBJ2-7	CASSQAGGAYEQYF	TGTGCCAGCAGCCAAGCAGGAGGGGCCTACGAGCAGTACTTC
TRBV28	.	.	TRBJ2-7	CASSLYRDEQYF	TGTGCCAGCAGTCTGTACAGGGACGAGCAGTACTTC
TRBV28	few	.	TRBJ2-7	CASSLGLSLDSSSYEQYF	TGTGCCAGCAGTTTAGGTTTAAGTCTAGATTCAAGCTCCTACGAGCAGTACTTC
TRBV27	.	.	TRBJ1-4	CASSLLGQTNEKLFF	TGTGCCAGCAGTTTATTAGGACAGACTAATGAAAAACTGTTTTTT
TRBV6-1	.	TRBD1	TRBJ1-6	CASSPRTGGISPLHF	TGTGCCAGCAGTCCGCGGACAGGGGGTATTTCACCCCTCCACTTT
TRBV10-2	.	TRBD2	TRBJ2-7	CASSVRGGLAAPYEQYF	TGCGCCAGCAGTGTACGGGGGGGACTAGCGGCCCCATACGAGCAGTACTTC
TRBV11-2	.	TRBD1	TRBJ2-6	CASSSRRGRAAGANVLTF	TGTGCCAGCAGCTCGCGTAGGGGGCGAGCTGCTGGGGCCAACGTCCTGACTTTC
TRBV29-1	.	.	TRBJ1-1	CSVGGGASNTEAFF	TGCAGCGTTGGTGGGGGGGCCTCTAACACTGAAGCTTTCTTT
TRBV15	.	TRBD2	TRBJ2-3	CATSIERERAQYF	TGTGCCACCAGTATAGAGCGGGAGAGGGCGCAGTATTTT
TRBV7-6	.	TRBD1	TRBJ2-6	CASSPHRGTGANVLTF	TGTGCCAGCAGCCCGCACAGGGGAACCGGGGCCAACGTCCTGACTTTC
TRBV10-3	.	TRBD2	TRBJ2-3	CAISGGTSGLGTDTQYF	TGTGCCATCAGTGGGGGGACTAGCGGCCTTGGGACAGATACGCAGTATTTT
TRBV6-1	.	TRBD2	TRBJ2-1	CASSEAQRDSYNEQFF	TGTGCCAGCAGTGAAGCGCAGCGGGACTCCTACAATGAGCAGTTCTTC
TRBV28	.	TRBD1	TRBJ2-5	CASRVGQGEVETQYF	TGTGCCAGCAGGGTCGGACAGGGGGAGGTGGAGACCCAGTACTTC
TRBV6-1	.	TRBD1	TRBJ2-7	CASSVWDSSYEQYF	TGTGCCAGCAGTGTCTGGGACAGCTCCTACGAGCAGTACTTC
TRBV5-1	.	TRBD1	TRBJ2-3	CASSPGTAKADTQYF	TGCGCCAGCAGCCCGGGGACAGCTAAGGCAGATACGCAGTATTTT
TRBV28	.	.	TRBJ2-5	CASRIGASQETQYF	TGTGCCAGCAGGATAGGGGCGAGTCAAGAGACCCAGTACTTC
TRBV18	.	.	TRBJ2-7	CASSPSTGHLSYEQYF	TGTGCCAGCTCACCCAGCACAGGTCATCTCTCCTACGAGCAGTACTTC
TRBV7-9	.	TRBD1	TRBJ1-1	CASSLASLGQGTEAFF	TGTGCCAGCAGCTTAGCGTCACTGGGACAGGGGACTGAAGCTTTCTTT
TRBV19	.	.	TRBJ2-3	CASSIPPALAASTDTQYF	TGTGCCAGTAGTATTCCCCCCGCACTAGCCGCAAGCACAGATACGCAGTATTTT
TRBV7-9	few	.	TRBJ1-1	CAAIRGGARNTEAFF	TGTGCCGCGATACGAGGGGGGGCAAGGAACACTGAAGCTTTCTTT
TRBV19	.	TRBD1	TRBJ1-1	CASSIGQGRTEAFF	TGTGCCAGTAGTATAGGACAGGGAAGGACTGAAGCTTTCTTT
TRBV11-2	.	.	TRBJ1-1	CASSSFGGGMNTEAFF	TGTGCCAGCAGCTCCTTCGGTGGAGGGATGAACACTGAAGCTTTCTTT
TRBV5-6	.	TRBD1	TRBJ1-1	CASSLGGQGATEAFF	TGTGCCAGCAGCTTAGGCGGACAGGGGGCCACTGAAGCTTTCTTT
TRBV27	.	.	TRBJ2-7	CASSLGVAGPYEQYF	TGTGCCAGCAGTTTAGGGGTGGCGGGCCCCTACGAGCAGTACTTC
TRBV28	once	TRBD2	TRBJ2-7	CASSLRGGSGAYEQYF	TGTGCCAGCAGTTTAAGAGGAGGTAGCGGGGCCTACGAGCAGTACTTC
TRBV13	.	TRBD1	TRBJ2-7	CASRDRDREYEQYF	TGTGCCAGCAGAGACCGGGACAGGGAGTACGAGCAGTACTTC
TRBV7-9	few	TRBD1	TRBJ2-2	CASSTQKTGALTWGELFF	TGTGCCAGCAGCACACAGAAAACAGGGGCCCTAACTTGGGGGGAGCTGTTTTTT
TRBV4-1	.	TRBD2	TRBJ2-5	CASSQRKFTSGTESQYF	TGCGCCAGCAGCCAAAGAAAATTCACTAGCGGGACGGAGAGCCAGTACTTC
TRBV5-1	.	TRBD1	TRBJ2-2	CASNKYIKGALNTGELFF	TGCGCCAGCAACAAATACATAAAGGGGGCCCTGAACACCGGGGAGCTGTTTTTT
TRBV30	.	.	TRBJ1-4	CAWTRGGEKLFF	TGTGCCTGGACCAGGGGAGGGGAAAAACTGTTTTTT
TRBV7-9	.	.	TRBJ2-5	CASSSGFQETQYF	TGTGCCAGCAGCTCAGGATTTCAAGAGACCCAGTACTTC
TRBV5-1	few	.	TRBJ1-1	CASSPGPRAEAFF	TGCGCCAGCAGCCCGGGCCCGCGGGCTGAAGCTTTCTTT
TRBV27	.	.	TRBJ2-1	CASTGGRGSSYNEQFF	TGTGCCAGCACCGGGGGGCGGGGAAGCTCCTACAATGAGCAGTTCTTC
TRBV4-2	.	.	TRBJ1-1	CASSQGSGSNTEAFF	TGTGCCAGCAGCCAAGGATCAGGGTCGAACACTGAAGCTTTCTTT
TRBV25-1	few	.	TRBJ2-5	CASSGADRHQETQYF	TGTGCCAGCAGTGGAGCGGACCGCCACCAAGAGACCCAGTACTTC
TRBV18	once	TRBD1	TRBJ1-5	CASSPTGVSNQPQHF	TGTGCCAGCTCACCCACAGGGGTAAGCAATCAGCCCCAGCATTTT
TRBV5-1	once	.	TRBJ1-5	CASSLGQSNQPQHF	TGCGCCAGCAGCTTGGGACAGAGCAATCAGCCCCAGCATTTT
TRBV5-1	few	TRBD2	TRBJ2-1	CASSPGTSGSGNEQFF	TGCGCCAGCAGCCCAGGGACTAGCGGGAGTGGAAATGAGCAGTTCTTC
TRBV28	.	.	TRBJ2-4	CASSPRGAKNIQYF	TGTGCCAGCAGTCCAAGGGGCGCCAAAAACATTCAGTACTTC
TRBV7-6	.	.	TRBJ1-2	CASSLGDSYGYTF	TGTGCCAGCAGCTTAGGCGACTCCTATGGCTACACCTTC
TRBV27	.	TRBD1	TRBJ1-1	CASSILPGQGNTEAFF	TGTGCCAGCAGTATTCTTCCGGGACAGGGGAACACTGAAGCTTTCTTT
TRBV28	.	.	TRBJ1-1	CASSSPGGGVNTEAFF	TGTGCCAGCAGTTCCCCTGGGGGGGGCGTTAACACTGAAGCTTTCTTT
TRBV15	.	.	TRBJ1-1	CATSRLPGGGNTEAFF	TGTGCCACCAGCAGATTACCCGGGGGGGGGAACACTGAAGCTTTCTTT
TRBV5-6	.	.	TRBJ1-2	CASRRTENYGYTF	TGTGCCAGCAGGAGGACAGAAAACTATGGCTACACCTTC